This TCR beta chain is from a study of T cell responses to AZD1222 COVID-19 vaccine. About this clone itself: No antigen is known for it.

Study findings and constraints: Reportedly, nearly half the spike-specific TCRs target unmutated variant regions. Vaccine-associated CD4 TCRs ranged over spike, dominating at 160-218 and 743-854. Clonal diversity was possibly underestimated, and the donors were mostly white British, with more females. The study sampled repertoires only after the peak T cell response.

There are 15 residues in the CDR3. V shed 4 bases and J shed 4 bases, with 16 bases lying between them. Germline V gives CDR1 SGHRS, CDR2 YFSETQ. TCRdb keeps only in-frame clones here, not all; method: immunoSEQ multiplex PCR. The data contain some 140,000 clones, about 90% of them singletons. The chain recombines TRBV5-1 with TRBJ2-3; unclear D gene. The sequence was obtained from an adult who received the AZD1222 COVID-19 vaccine. This specimen was peripheral blood, taken 28 days after the second AZD1222 dose. The CDR3 reads CASSVTSSPADTQYF. CDR3 nucleotides: TGCGCCAGCAGCGTGACCTCTTCCCCTGCAGATACGCAGTATTTT. The complete variable domain, with remaining parts taken from reference TRBV5-1 and TRBJ2-3, reads KAGVTQTPRYLIKTRGQQVTLSCSPISGHRSVSWYQQTPGQGLQFLFEYFSETQRNKGNFPGRFSGRQFSNSRSEMNVSTLELGDSALYLCASSVTSSPADTQYFGPGTRLTVL.